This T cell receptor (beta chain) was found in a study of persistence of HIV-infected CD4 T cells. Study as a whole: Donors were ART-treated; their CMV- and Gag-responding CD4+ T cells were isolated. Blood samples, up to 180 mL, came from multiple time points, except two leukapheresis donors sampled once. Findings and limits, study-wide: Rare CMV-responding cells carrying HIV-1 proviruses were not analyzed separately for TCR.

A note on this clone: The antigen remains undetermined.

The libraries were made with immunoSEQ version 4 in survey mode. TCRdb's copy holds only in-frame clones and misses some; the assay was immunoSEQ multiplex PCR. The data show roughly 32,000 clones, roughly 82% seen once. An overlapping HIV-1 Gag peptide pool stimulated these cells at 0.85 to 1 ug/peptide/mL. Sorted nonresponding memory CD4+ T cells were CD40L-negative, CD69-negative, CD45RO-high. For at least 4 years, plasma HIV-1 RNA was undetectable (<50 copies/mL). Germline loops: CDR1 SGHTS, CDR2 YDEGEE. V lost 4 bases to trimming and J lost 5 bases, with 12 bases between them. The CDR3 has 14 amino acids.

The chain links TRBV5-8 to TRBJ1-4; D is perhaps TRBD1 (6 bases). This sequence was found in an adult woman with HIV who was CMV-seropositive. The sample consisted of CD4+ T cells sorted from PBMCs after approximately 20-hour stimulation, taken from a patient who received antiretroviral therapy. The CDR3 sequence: CASSRGQLNEKLFF. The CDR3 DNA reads TGTGCCAGCAGCCGTGGACAGTTAAATGAAAAACTGTTTTTT. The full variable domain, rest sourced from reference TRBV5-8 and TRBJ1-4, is EAGVTQSPTHLIKTRGQQATLRCSPISGHTSVYWYQQALGLGLQFLLWYDEGEERNRGNFPPRFSGRQFPNYSSELNVNALELEDSALYLCASSRGQLNEKLFFGSGTQLSVL.